This TCR beta chain was identified in a study of cytomegalovirus exposure and HLA in healthy donors. Whole-study context: It was reported in a later analysis that the same platform had been used for the approximately 120 validation repertoires as for the 666 first-cohort repertoires. Study-wide findings and caveats: The finding came from a later analysis; first-cohort TCR clusters tended to co-occur in the 120 or so validation repertoires.

Produced via immunoSEQ multiplex PCR; TCRdb's table is partial and in-frame only. The table includes about 140,000 clones, approximately 82% detected once. From the 120-subject validation cohort, which was separate from the approximately 670-subject first cohort, the donors were drawn. V lost 1 base and J lost 3; bases outside the gene matches: 7. The CDR3 covers 18 residues. The germline V gene encodes CDR1 SGHDT and CDR2 YYEEEE. On this clone itself: Its antigen is still unknown.

The receptor was isolated from a man under 40 in good health and CMV-seropositive. The rearrangement joins TRBV5-6 to TRBJ2-5; 15 bases map to TRBD2. Sequencing input: PBMCs. CDR3 nucleotides: TGTGCCAGCAGCTTGATGGGACTAGCGGGAGGAGGGGAAGAGACCCAGTACTTC. Translating gives CASSLMGLAGGGEETQYF.